The source of this T cell receptor beta chain is a study of cytomegalovirus exposure and HLA in healthy donors. Study-wide points: Analysis was carried out at a later point, and it linked a missense DCLRE1C variant to TCR beta V- and J-gene trimming. As immune exposure information, only CMV serostatus was available. Most TCR beta V segments were productive about 87% or about 30% of the time in an earlier analysis.

CDR1 is SQVTM, CDR2 ANQGSEA, per germline. The CDR3 runs to 12 residues. The germline V and J ends were trimmed by 7 bases and 0 bases, with 9 bases remaining between them. On this clone itself: Its specificity is unknown.

PCR primers comprised 60 Vbeta and 13 Jbeta primers. Sequenced by immunoSEQ multiplex PCR; TCRdb stores in-frame clones only, minus some. This table has over 150,000 clones, around 80% appearing once. Sequencing was performed on PBMCs. This receptor was obtained from a male donor in good health and CMV-seronegative. The chain couples TRBV29-1 to TRBJ1-1, with D tentatively TRBD1 (5 bases). CDR3 bases: TGCAGCGGGGGACTCCTGAACACTGAAGCTTTCTTT. Its protein product is CSGGLLNTEAFF.